The 9 T cell receptor beta chains in this list originate from one sample, sequenced in a study of OX40 agonist ivuxolimab in advanced cancers. Sequenced by immunoSEQ multiplex PCR; TCRdb stores in-frame clones only, minus some. The repertoire includes about 72,000 clones, 85% to 90% of them detected once, and more than 9.5% sits in the top ten. The sample was CD4+ or CD8+ T cells sorted from blood, taken in a trial of the OX40 agonist ivuxolimab. All receptors come from an adult with an advanced solid tumor such as melanoma, head and neck, liver or kidney cancer.

This clone has more than one count but fewer than ten. J is TRBJ1-2 and V is TRBV19; 7 bases agree with TRBD1. V was pared by 5 bases and J by 2 bases, with 11 bases of the junction left unmatched. The CDR3 consists of 16 residues. The germline gives CDR1 LNHDA, CDR2 SQIVND (reference sequence). The CDR3 nucleotides are TGTGCCAGTAGTCTCGACCACAGGGGCCAGAACTATGGCTACACCTTC. Amino acids: CASSLDHRGQNYGYTF.

The chain recombines TRBV9 with TRBJ1-2; D may be TRBD1 (5 bases). The CDR3 is 13 amino acids. Per the germline V gene, CDR1 is SGDLS and CDR2 is YYNGEE. The ends were cut back, 2 bases at V and 8 bases at J, with 13 bases in the middle. The CDR3 DNA reads TGTGCCAGCAGCGTGAGCCAGGGCAGGGGCTACACCTTC. It encodes CASSVSQGRGYTF.

In DNA, the CDR3 is TGTGCCAGCAGCTTAGCGCCGGCTAGCGGGAGCTTCTACAATGAGCAGTTCTTC. It encodes CASSLAPASGSFYNEQFF. The rearrangement joins TRBV7-2 to TRBJ2-1; 10 bases map to TRBD2. V lost 0 bases and J lost 3; bases outside the gene matches: 8. CDR3 length: 18 residues. The germline V gene encodes CDR1 SGHTA and CDR2 FQGNSA.

This rearrangement joins TRBV7-9 to TRBJ1-1; the D is unclear. CDR1 and CDR2 from the germline V gene are SEHNR and FQNEAQ (reference sequence). CDR3 length equals 12 residues. Trimming left V 0 bases short and J 8 bases short, with 7 bases between. Here the CDR3 DNA reads TGTGCCAGCAGCTTAGCGGCCGCCGAAGCTTTCTTT. This translates into CASSLAAAEAFF.

This clone showed up just once. This chain uses TRBV2 with TRBJ1-5; 8 bases map to TRBD1. Losses at the gene ends were 3 bases for V and 0 bases for J; bases not matched to a gene: 4. Germline CDR1 is SNHLY and CDR2 is FYNNEI. The CDR3 contains 16 residues. The DNA for the CDR3 is TGTGCCAGCAGTGACAGGGGGCCATCTAGCAATCAGCCCCAGCATTTT. Translation gives CASSDRGPSSNQPQHF.

The chain links TRBV4-3 to TRBJ1-3; D is perhaps TRBD1 (5 bases). Germline V gene data show CDR1 as LGHNA and CDR2 as YSLEER. Trimming shortened V by 4 bases and J by 4 bases, and 14 bases separated the two germline ends. This CDR3 contains 15 residues. For the CDR3, the DNA is TGCGCCAGCAGCCTCCCCGGGACGGCCGGAAACACCATATATTTT. It codes for CASSLPGTAGNTIYF.

This chain joins TRBV6-4 and TRBJ1-5; D is uncertain. This CDR3 region has 13 residues. Germline assignment: CDR1 MRHNA and CDR2 SNTAGT. Trimming pared 5 bases from V and 7 bases from J, leaving 12 bases between. DNA for the CDR3: TGTGCCAGCAGTCCCCTGGGAGGCCAGCCCCAGCATTTT. Its translation is CASSPLGGQPQHF.

The table lists this clone with a few counts. The chain recombines TRBV19 with TRBJ1-5; TRBD1 agrees at 8 bases. V lost 6 bases, J lost 7 bases, and 8 bases stayed unmatched. CDR1 LNHDA and CDR2 SQIVND come from the germline V gene (reference sequence). The CDR3 sequence is 14 residues long. CDR3 amino acids: CASSIRGQGQPQHF. The CDR3 DNA sequence: TGTGCCAGTAGCATTCGTGGACAGGGACAGCCCCAGCATTTT.

The V call is TRBV14, the J call TRBJ1-2; D remains ambiguous. V lost 5 bases and J 4 bases, leaving 11 bases between the germline ends. Germline CDR1 and CDR2: SGHDN and FVKESK. CDR3 size: 13 residues. The CDR3 loop reads CASSSWDTYGYTF. The CDR3 nucleotides are TGTGCCAGCAGCTCTTGGGATACCTATGGCTACACCTTC.